Following are 19 T cell receptor beta chains from one sample sequenced in a study of cytomegalovirus exposure and HLA in healthy donors. The PCR was carried out with 60 Vbeta primers and 13 Jbeta primers. Sequenced by immunoSEQ multiplex PCR; TCRdb stores in-frame clones only, minus some. The sample lists about 140,000 clones, 80% occurring once. Sequencing used PBMCs. Receptors originate from a male donor in good health and CMV-seronegative.

The V gene is TRBV7-2, the J gene TRBJ1-6; 9 bases agree with TRBD1. The CDR3 extends over 15 amino acids. J lost 9 bases, V lost 5 bases, and 8 bases had no gene match. Germline CDR1 is SGHTA and CDR2 is FQGNSA. In DNA, the CDR3 is TGTGCCAGCAGCCCCTCCACAGGGGGCCTTTCACCCCTCCACTTT. It translates to CASSPSTGGLSPLHF. Supplemented by reference TRBV7-2 and TRBJ1-6, the full variable domain reads GAGVSQSPSNKVTEKGKDVELRCDPISGHTALYWYRQSLGQGLEFLIYFQGNSAPDKSGLPSDRFSAERTGGSVSTLTIQRTQQEDSAVYLCASSPSTGGLSPLHFGNGTRLTVT.

The chain couples TRBV7-9 to TRBJ2-7; the match to TRBD1 covers 7 bases. There are 15 residues in the CDR3. Germline CDR1 and CDR2: SEHNR and FQNEAQ (reference sequence). J was trimmed by 0 bases and V by 5 bases; bases with no gene match: 7. The CDR3 loop reads CASSLRGTVSYEQYF. DNA of the CDR3: TGTGCCAGCAGCCTCAGGGGGACGGTCTCCTACGAGCAGTACTTC.

V gene TRBV5-1 combines with J gene TRBJ1-3; 7 bases line up with TRBD1. Germline-derived CDR1 and CDR2 are SGHRS and YFSETQ. Trimming cost V 7 bases and J 0 bases; bases outside gene matches: 10. The CDR3 is made up of 16 amino acids. This CDR3 is CASRTGVPLSGNTIYF. As DNA, the CDR3 is TGCGCCAGCCGTACAGGGGTACCTCTCTCTGGAAACACCATATATTTT.

The V call is TRBV5-6, the J call TRBJ1-2, with a possible D match to TRBD1 (6 bases). V was pared by 2 bases and J by 8 bases, with 13 bases between. Germline CDR1 reads SGHDT; CDR2 reads YYEEEE. CDR3 length: 13 amino acids. This CDR3 is CASSFAGAGGYTF. In DNA, the CDR3 is TGTGCCAGCAGCTTTGCAGGGGCCGGCGGCTACACCTTC.

The chain employs TRBV29-1 and TRBJ2-1; TRBD2 is a possible D gene (5 bases). Germline CDR1 and CDR2: SQVTM and ANQGSEA. The CDR3 has 12 amino acids. V gave up 7 bases and J gave up 14 bases, with 21 bases separating them. The CDR3 DNA follows: TGCAGCGCCGTCTCCAATACGCGGCGGGAGTTCTTC. This gives the protein CSAVSNTRREFF.

V usage is TRBV7-9 and J usage is TRBJ2-1, with D possibly being TRBD2 (6 bases). The V gene's germline CDR1 is SEHNR and CDR2 FQNEAQ (reference sequence). The V and J ends lost 6 bases and 5 bases respectively, with 11 bases between them. The CDR3 length is 13 residues. CDR3 in amino acids: CASRYRGDNEQFF. CDR3 DNA sequence: TGTGCCAGCAGATACCGCGGGGACAATGAGCAGTTCTTC.

The gene calls are TRBV7-3 and TRBJ2-5, with a possible D match to TRBD1 (5 bases). Trimming shortened V by 6 bases and J by 0 bases, and 14 bases separated the two germline ends. The CDR3 is 15 residues long. Per the germline V gene, CDR1 is SGHTA and CDR2 is FQGTGA. The CDR3 DNA sequence: TGTGCCAGCAGTTTGGACATCTTTTACCAAGAGACCCAGTACTTC. It translates to CASSLDIFYQETQYF.

V gene TRBV28 combines with J gene TRBJ2-5; TRBD2 matches 7 bases. The J call may not be correct, given that the DNA end is closer to TRBJ2-7. Germline CDR1 is MDHEN and CDR2 is SYDVKM. The CDR3 runs to 14 residues. DNA of the CDR3: TGTGCCAGCAGTTTATCCAGCGGGGTCCGCGAGCAGTACTTC. The encoded protein is CASSLSSGVREQYF.

The chain combines TRBV6-1 with TRBJ1-5, with no clear D. Germline V lookup: CDR1 MNHNS, CDR2 SASEGT. V was shortened by 2 bases and J by 7 bases, with 12 bases between the two germline ends. The CDR3 is 14 residues long. CDR3 DNA sequence: TGTGCCAGCAGTGAAACGCGGGCAATCCAGCCCCAGCATTTT. Residues: CASSETRAIQPQHF.

The chain joins TRBV4-2 to TRBJ1-3; no firm D call. Germline lookup yields CDR1 LGHNA and CDR2 YNFKEQ. The CDR3 is 14 amino acids. Trimming cost V 1 base and J 9 bases, with 13 bases left between them. The CDR3 region is CASSQGWREGTIYF. DNA of the CDR3: TGTGCCAGCAGCCAAGGGTGGAGGGAGGGCACCATATATTTT.

The J gene is TRBJ2-7, the V gene TRBV9; 7 bases are a match to TRBD1. V was clipped by 0 bases and J by 4 bases; unmatched bases: 7. Germline loops: CDR1 SGDLS, CDR2 YYNGEE. CDR3 length equals 15 residues. DNA for the CDR3: TGTGCCAGCAGCGTAGACCCCAGGGGGAATTACGAGCAGTACTTC. This gives the protein CASSVDPRGNYEQYF.

The J gene is TRBJ2-7, the V gene TRBV10-3, with D possibly being TRBD1 (6 bases). The CDR3 contains 17 residues. CDR1 and CDR2 (germline): ENHRY, SYGVKD. Trimming stripped 4 bases from V and 3 bases from J, with 22 bases between. The CDR3, as DNA: TGTGCCATCAGTGGGCCCCGTGAGACGACAGGCCACTACGAGCAGTACTTC. This codes for CAISGPRETTGHYEQYF.

The chain carries TRBV6-5 and TRBJ1-2, with a possible D match to TRBD1 (6 bases). The CDR3 covers 15 residues. V was clipped by 0 bases and J by 4 bases, with 12 bases between them. The germline V gene has CDR1 MNHEY and CDR2 SVGAGI. The DNA for the CDR3 is TGTGCCAGCAGTTACTCTCGAACAGGGTCCTATGGCTACACCTTC. Protein sequence: CASSYSRTGSYGYTF.

About this clone: Different DNA sequences within this sample yield the same CDR3. The chain joins TRBV2 to TRBJ2-7; D is perhaps TRBD1 (6 bases). Trimming took 6 bases from V and 2 from J, leaving 8 bases between them. The CDR3 sequence is 12 residues long. CDR1 and CDR2 from the germline V gene are SNHLY and FYNNEI. CDR3 loop: CASRDRAYEQYF. Here the CDR3 DNA reads TGTGCCAGCAGGGACAGAGCCTACGAGCAGTACTTC.

CDR3 coding DNA: TGTGCCAGCAGTGGTGAGACTGGAAACACCATATATTTT. Translation: CASSGETGNTIYF. V and J are TRBV2 and TRBJ1-3; unclear D gene. Germline loops: CDR1 SNHLY, CDR2 FYNNEI. This CDR3 comprises 13 residues. V lost 4 bases and J lost 2, with 6 bases in between.

The chain carries TRBV19 and TRBJ2-7; the D gene is possibly TRBD1 (6 bases). The CDR3 loop spans 15 amino acids. In germline, CDR1 is LNHDA, CDR2 SQIVND (reference sequence). Trimming stripped 1 base from V and 5 bases from J, with 15 bases between. This CDR3 is CASSIVTGPGNEQYF. In DNA form, the CDR3 reads TGTGCCAGTAGTATAGTAACAGGGCCGGGCAACGAGCAGTACTTC. The whole variable domain, remainder taken from reference TRBV19 and TRBJ2-7, is DGGITQSPKYLFRKEGQNVTLSCEQNLNHDAMYWYRQDPGQGLRLIYYSQIVNDFQKGDIAEGYSVSREKKESFPLTVTSAQKNPTAFYLCASSIVTGPGNEQYFGPGTRLTVT.

The rearrangement joins TRBV5-6 to TRBJ1-2, with 9 bases lining up with TRBD1. Germline V CDR1 and CDR2: SGHDT, YYEEEE. This CDR3 region has 15 residues. The junction had 9 bases not matched to a gene; V was cut back by 1 base and J by 8 bases. This CDR3 is CASSLLGQGKEGYTF. CDR3 nucleotide sequence: TGTGCCAGCAGCTTGTTGGGACAGGGAAAGGAAGGCTACACCTTC.

V gene TRBV5-1 combines with J gene TRBJ1-4; no clear D gene. This CDR3 has 14 residues. V was trimmed by 5 bases and J by 3 bases, leaving 11 bases between them. From germline, CDR1 is SGHRS and CDR2 YFSETQ. CDR3 coding DNA: TGCGCCAGCAGATCGCGGGCCTCTAATGAAAAACTGTTTTTT. This translates into CASRSRASNEKLFF. Full variable domain (remainder filled in from reference TRBV5-1 and TRBJ1-4): KAGVTQTPRYLIKTRGQQVTLSCSPISGHRSVSWYQQTPGQGLQFLFEYFSETQRNKGNFPGRFSGRQFSNSRSEMNVSTLELGDSALYLCASRSRASNEKLFFGSGTQLSVL.

This clone is a singleton in its sample. CDR3 sequence reads: CASSSNRGGPENEQFF. The CDR3 nucleotides read TGTGCCAGCAGTTCTAATCGCGGGGGGCCAGAGAATGAGCAGTTCTTC. The V gene is TRBV28, the J gene TRBJ2-1; 8 positions match TRBD2. The V and J ends lost 4 bases and 7 bases, in that order; junction bases with no gene match: 12. Germline V gives CDR1 MDHEN, CDR2 SYDVKM. The CDR3 sequence is 16 residues long.